This is a list of T cell receptor beta chains from one sample in a study of blood T cell repertoires in COVID-19. TCRdb's copy holds only in-frame clones and misses some; the assay was immunoSEQ multiplex PCR. Of roughly 40,000 clones listed, over 70% are singletons. The sample consisted of peripheral blood. Receptor source: a woman older than 75 with acute or convalescent COVID-19. CDR3s include the opening cysteine and the closing phenylalanine or tryptophan. The D gene is left open where the match is weak. Clone size appears in some rows only: once, few, many, or a class for an expanded clone.

d_gene: NA
j_gene: TRBJ1-5
v_gene: TRBV12-3/TRBV12-4
abundance: NA
CDR3nt: TGTGCCAGCAGGTTCAGTGGGGGCCAGCCCCAGCATTTT
CDR3aa: CASRFSGGQPQHF

d_gene: NA
j_gene: TRBJ2-3
v_gene: TRBV7-2
abundance: NA
CDR3nt: TGTGCCAGCACCTCAGTGCGGGGCCTGCCAGATACGCAGTATTTT
CDR3aa: CASTSVRGLPDTQYF

d_gene: NA
j_gene: TRBJ2-7
v_gene: TRBV7-7
abundance: NA
CDR3nt: TGTGCTAGCAGCTTAAGACAGGACTACGAGCAGTACTTC
CDR3aa: CASSLRQDYEQYF

d_gene: TRBD1
j_gene: TRBJ2-7
v_gene: TRBV29-1
abundance: few
CDR3nt: TGCAGCGTTGAAGGGGGGACAGCCCGGGGCGAGCAGTACTTC
CDR3aa: CSVEGGTARGEQYF

d_gene: TRBD2
j_gene: TRBJ2-7
v_gene: TRBV5-1
abundance: NA
CDR3nt: TGCGCCAGCAGCTTGACTAGCGGGAGAACCTACGAGCAGTACTTC
CDR3aa: CASSLTSGRTYEQYF

d_gene: NA
j_gene: TRBJ2-7
v_gene: TRBV4-3
abundance: NA
CDR3nt: TGCGCCAGCAGCCAAGGTGGGGCGAATTCCTACGAGCAGTACTTC
CDR3aa: CASSQGGANSYEQYF

d_gene: NA
j_gene: TRBJ2-7
v_gene: TRBV9
abundance: few
CDR3nt: TGTGCCAGCAGCGTAGATATACACTACGAGCAGTACTTC
CDR3aa: CASSVDIHYEQYF

d_gene: NA
j_gene: TRBJ1-4
v_gene: TRBV19
abundance: NA
CDR3nt: TGTGCCAGTTTTGATCTCGTGATTGGCGAAAAACTGTTTTTT
CDR3aa: CASFDLVIGEKLFF

d_gene: TRBD2
j_gene: TRBJ2-7
v_gene: TRBV11-3
abundance: NA
CDR3nt: TGTGCCAGCAGCTCCCGCGCCGGGGGGACTAGCGCATTTTACGAGCAGTACTTC
CDR3aa: CASSSRAGGTSAFYEQYF

d_gene: TRBD1
j_gene: TRBJ2-4
v_gene: TRBV7-9
abundance: NA
CDR3nt: TGTGCCAGCAGCTTAATAAGGGGGCCTCGAAGCAAAAACATTCAGTACTTC
CDR3aa: CASSLIRGPRSKNIQYF

d_gene: NA
j_gene: TRBJ2-1
v_gene: TRBV11-2
abundance: few
CDR3nt: TGTGCCAGCAGCCTCTCACAGGGACCCTACAATGAGCAGTTCTTC
CDR3aa: CASSLSQGPYNEQFF

d_gene: TRBD1
j_gene: TRBJ2-7
v_gene: TRBV27
abundance: NA
CDR3nt: TGTGCCAGCAGCTATGGGACAGGGAGGAGCTCCTACGAGCAGTACTTC
CDR3aa: CASSYGTGRSSYEQYF

d_gene: NA
j_gene: TRBJ1-5
v_gene: TRBV13
abundance: NA
CDR3nt: TGTGCCAGCAGCTTAGGCCAGGGGCGAGGTCTGGCCCAGCATTTT
CDR3aa: CASSLGQGRGLAQHF

d_gene: NA
j_gene: TRBJ2-2
v_gene: TRBV5-1
abundance: NA
CDR3nt: TGCGCCAGCGCCGGCGGGTGGAACACCGGGGAGCTGTTTTTT
CDR3aa: CASAGGWNTGELFF

d_gene: TRBD1
j_gene: TRBJ2-7
v_gene: TRBV19
abundance: NA
CDR3nt: TGTGCCAGTAGTCCGGACAGGGGCGAGCAGTACTTC
CDR3aa: CASSPDRGEQYF

d_gene: TRBD2
j_gene: TRBJ2-2
v_gene: TRBV5-3
abundance: NA
CDR3nt: TGTGCCAGAAGCTTGGCCAAACTAGCGGGAGGGGTAGCGAACACCGGGGAGCTGTTTTTT
CDR3aa: CARSLAKLAGGVANTGELFF

d_gene: NA
j_gene: TRBJ2-1
v_gene: TRBV5-4
abundance: NA
CDR3nt: TGTGCCAGCAGCTTACAGGGAGGGCAGAACAATGAGCAGTTCTTC
CDR3aa: CASSLQGGQNNEQFF

d_gene: NA
j_gene: TRBJ1-1
v_gene: TRBV2
abundance: NA
CDR3nt: TGTGCCAGCAGATTCAGGGGGAACACTGAAGCTTTCTTT
CDR3aa: CASRFRGNTEAFF

d_gene: TRBD2
j_gene: TRBJ2-7
v_gene: TRBV28
abundance: NA
CDR3nt: TGTGCCAGCAGCTCACCGCTAGCGGGGCTAGCGGTCTACGAGCAGTACTTC
CDR3aa: CASSSPLAGLAVYEQYF

d_gene: TRBD1
j_gene: TRBJ1-6
v_gene: TRBV10-3
abundance: NA
CDR3nt: TGTGCCATCAGTGACAGGGGGGCCAATTCACCCCTCCACTTT
CDR3aa: CAISDRGANSPLHF

d_gene: TRBD1
j_gene: TRBJ2-3
v_gene: TRBV18
abundance: NA
CDR3nt: TGTGCCAGCTCACCCCCACAGGGCACAGGGGGCTTAGATACGCAGTATTTT
CDR3aa: CASSPPQGTGGLDTQYF

d_gene: TRBD1
j_gene: TRBJ2-7
v_gene: TRBV9
abundance: NA
CDR3nt: TGTGCCAGCAGCGCCGGACAGGGAGGTTACGAGCAGTACTTC
CDR3aa: CASSAGQGGYEQYF

d_gene: NA
j_gene: TRBJ2-1
v_gene: TRBV7-2
abundance: NA
CDR3nt: TGTGCCAGCAGCTCCCGTGAGACAGACCACAATGAGCAGTTCTTC
CDR3aa: CASSSRETDHNEQFF

d_gene: NA
j_gene: TRBJ2-1
v_gene: TRBV24-1
abundance: NA
CDR3nt: TGTGCCACCAGTGTGGATGGGGACTTTCGCCCGAGCCATGAGCAGTTCTTC
CDR3aa: CATSVDGDFRPSHEQFF

d_gene: NA
j_gene: TRBJ2-5
v_gene: TRBV5-4
abundance: NA
CDR3nt: TGTGCCAGCAGCGCGGACTGGCAAGAGACCCAGTACTTC
CDR3aa: CASSADWQETQYF

d_gene: NA
j_gene: TRBJ2-7
v_gene: TRBV19
abundance: once
CDR3nt: TGTGCCAGTAGTGATAGGGGGGGGCCCCACTACGAGCAGTACTTC
CDR3aa: CASSDRGGPHYEQYF

d_gene: NA
j_gene: TRBJ2-3
v_gene: TRBV12-2
abundance: NA
CDR3nt: TGTGCAAGTCGCTTAGAAGAGATTGGGACTAGCACAGATACGCAGTATTTT
CDR3aa: CASRLEEIGTSTDTQYF

d_gene: TRBD2
j_gene: TRBJ2-3
v_gene: TRBV9
abundance: once
CDR3nt: TGTGCCAGCAGCGCCAGCGGGAGGGCCTTGGCAGATACGCAGTATTTT
CDR3aa: CASSASGRALADTQYF

d_gene: NA
j_gene: TRBJ1-5
v_gene: TRBV2
abundance: few
CDR3nt: TGTGCCAGCAGAAGCAGGGGCTTGGTCAATCAGCCCCAGCATTTT
CDR3aa: CASRSRGLVNQPQHF

d_gene: NA
j_gene: TRBJ1-1
v_gene: TRBV18
abundance: NA
CDR3nt: TGTGCCAGCTCAGAGACCACGACAGCCATGAACACTGAAGCTTTCTTT
CDR3aa: CASSETTTAMNTEAFF

d_gene: NA
j_gene: TRBJ2-5
v_gene: TRBV19
abundance: NA
CDR3nt: TGTGCCAGTAGTAGCGGGTGGCAAGAGACCCAGTACTTC
CDR3aa: CASSSGWQETQYF

d_gene: NA
j_gene: TRBJ1-6
v_gene: TRBV27
abundance: NA
CDR3nt: TGTGCCAGCAGTTTAAGAGGCTTTAATTCACCCCTCCACTTT
CDR3aa: CASSLRGFNSPLHF

d_gene: TRBD1
j_gene: TRBJ1-1
v_gene: TRBV7-8
abundance: NA
CDR3nt: TGTGCCAGCAGCTTAGCCCCGACAGGGCTTTTGGAGGTTGGGACTTTACAAACAGAAGCTTTCTTT
CDR3aa: CASSLAPTGLLEVGTLQTEAFF

d_gene: NA
j_gene: TRBJ2-7
v_gene: TRBV10-3
abundance: NA
CDR3nt: TGTGCCATCAGTGAGTTACTCGAGCAGTACTTC
CDR3aa: CAISELLEQYF

d_gene: NA
j_gene: TRBJ1-1
v_gene: TRBV5-1
abundance: NA
CDR3nt: TGCGCCAGCAGCACCGCCTCGGGGGACTACACTGAAGCTTTCTTT
CDR3aa: CASSTASGDYTEAFF

d_gene: TRBD1
j_gene: TRBJ1-4
v_gene: TRBV5-4
abundance: once
CDR3nt: TGTGCCAGCAGCCCTGGGGGACAGGGAAATGAAAAACTGTTTTTT
CDR3aa: CASSPGGQGNEKLFF

d_gene: TRBD2
j_gene: TRBJ2-1
v_gene: TRBV24-1
abundance: NA
CDR3nt: TGTGCCACCAGTGACGCCGGACTAGGCCGCAATGAGCAGTTCTTC
CDR3aa: CATSDAGLGRNEQFF